This TCR beta chain was captured in a study of blood T cell repertoires in COVID-19. The repertoire was sequenced with immunoSEQ multiplex PCR; TCRdb's copy has only in-frame clones and lacks some. The sample contains 150,000 to 200,000 clones, roughly three quarters of which appear only once. This TCR derives from a woman aged 50 to 60 with acute COVID-19. Material: PBMCs or T cells enriched from blood (not recorded which).

CDR3 sequence: CAISDRSLVAAEQFF. CDR3 DNA sequence: TGTGCCATCAGTGATAGGTCATTGGTAGCGGCTGAGCAGTTCTTC. This rearrangement joins TRBV10-3 to TRBJ2-1; possibly TRBD2 for D (6 bases). Trimming removed 3 bases at V and 9 bases at J, with 18 bases between. The CDR3 has 15 residues. Germline V gene lookup returns CDR1 ENHRY and CDR2 SYGVKD.